The entry below describes one T cell receptor beta chain. Its matching antigen is unknown. These data originate in a study of chemoradiotherapy in HPV16-positive cancers. The overall study: Functional T-cell assays on a couple of HPV16-positive patients' cells defined candidate HPV-specific clones and common TCR motifs.

The CDR3 is 13 residues long. The V and J ends lost 5 bases and 3 bases respectively, with 13 bases between them. Germline V gene data show CDR1 as GTSNPN and CDR2 as SVGIG (reference sequence). Method: immunoSEQ multiplex PCR; TCRdb's copy keeps in-frame clones and lacks some. The sample shows tens of thousands of clones, more than 90% of them seen only once. Repeated repertoire sampling spanned the course of chemoradiotherapy. Notes on the study in general: Candidate HPV-specific clones and E7-related TCR motifs grew in tumor during treatment. Only a couple of HPV16-positive patients supplied the functional HPV-specificity definition.

The source was blood, collected from a patient who underwent chemoradiotherapy. The rearrangement joins TRBV30 to TRBJ1-1; possibly TRBD1 for D (5 bases). The TCR comes from a human donor with HPV-associated anogenital cancer. In DNA form, the CDR3 reads TGTGCCTGGTGTACTAGGGACGACACTGAAGCTTTCTTT. Amino acids: CAWCTRDDTEAFF.